This entry describes one TCR beta chain. The data originate from a study of T-cell reconstitution after alpha-beta-depleted transplantation in children. Construction of the TCRbeta library involved unique molecular identifiers. One entry per CDR3 protein, called by TCRdb with MiXCR from the PCR reads. The sample carries approximately 400,000 distinct CDR3 sequences, roughly 10% recorded once. Germline V CDR1 and CDR2: DFQATT, SNEGSKA (reference sequence). The CDR3 is made up of 16 amino acids. J was trimmed by 5 bases and V by 1 base; bases with no gene match: 6. The chain is built from TRBV20-1 and TRBJ2-1, with 12 nucleotides matching TRBD2. The sample consisted of PBMCs from the stem cell graft donor, taken from the stem cell graft. This receptor was obtained from a human donor who donated a stem cell graft to a child with acute myeloid leukemia. The CDR3 region has the DNA TGCAGTGCTAGAGCTCGACGACTAGCGGGAGACAATGAGCAGTTCTTC. Protein sequence: CSARARRLAGDNEQFF.